Listed below are T cell receptor beta chains from one sample, sequenced in a study of T cell changes during pregnancy in multiple sclerosis. Here immunoSEQ multiplex PCR was the method, and the copy in TCRdb shows in-frame clones only, minus some. This sample has some 45,000 clones, with around 90% found just once. Source: CD4+ T cells from peripheral blood mononuclear cells, taken after pregnancy. The source of these receptors is a female donor with multiple sclerosis, enrolled in a pregnancy study. The CDR3 runs from the conserved cysteine through the conserved F or W. A D gene is named only where the DNA matches it firmly. Only part of the rows carry a size: once, few, many, or a class if the clone is expanded.

V gene	D gene	J gene	clone size	CDR3 DNA	CDR3 protein
TRBV6-1	.	TRBJ1-2	.	TGTGCCAGCAGAGTGGAGGATTTGGATGGCTACACCTTC	CASRVEDLDGYTF
TRBV9	TRBD2	TRBJ2-1	few	TGTGCCAGCAGTGGCGGGGGGGAGTACAATGAGCAGTTCTTC	CASSGGGEYNEQFF
TRBV4-3	.	TRBJ2-3	.	TGCGCCAGCAGCCAAGAAAGGAGGGTACAGACAGATACGCAGTATTTT	CASSQERRVQTDTQYF
TRBV2	.	TRBJ1-5	.	TGTGCCAGCAGTATGGACGGAGGGCAGCCCCAGCATTTT	CASSMDGGQPQHF
TRBV29-1	TRBD1	TRBJ1-2	.	TGCAGCGTTGAAGATCCGGTACAGGGGGCGAGGGGCTACACCTTC	CSVEDPVQGARGYTF
TRBV5-6	TRBD1	TRBJ1-1	.	TGTGCCAGCAGAACGACAGGGAGTACGGAAGCTTTCTTT	CASRTTGSTEAFF
TRBV5-1	TRBD1	TRBJ2-1	.	TGCGCCAGCAGCGTCCGGGACAGGGGTAATCAGTTCTTC	CASSVRDRGNQFF
TRBV28	TRBD1	TRBJ1-1	once	TGTGCCAGCAGTTTTAGTGCAGGGGGGATGAACACTGAAGCTTTCTTT	CASSFSAGGMNTEAFF
TRBV5-4	.	TRBJ2-1	.	TGTGCCAGCAGCCGAGAGAGAAGCTCCTACAATGAGCAGTTCTTC	CASSRERSSYNEQFF
TRBV5-1	.	TRBJ2-1	.	TGCGCCAGCAGCTTGGCAGGAAACAATGAGCAGTTCTTC	CASSLAGNNEQFF